This paragraph covers one T cell receptor beta chain sequence. The antigen remains undetermined. V shed 7 bases and J shed 3 bases, with 11 bases lying between them. The CDR3 covers 13 residues. Germline CDR1 reads SNHLY; CDR2 reads FYNNEI. This entry is derived from a study of radiation and T cells in renal cell carcinoma. Study-level points and caveats: In blood, top tumor clones expanded by 2 weeks, shrinking by 4.

Sample time point: blood 2 weeks post-SBRT. As for treatment: 15 Gy SBRT to primary tumor, nephrectomy 4 weeks later. After SBRT, blood was collected at 2 and 4 weeks, plus baseline. This renal cell carcinoma was of the clear cell type. Data came from immunoSEQ multiplex PCR; TCRdb stores just in-frame clones and leaves some out. The sample lists 100,000 to 150,000 clones, more than 70% occurring once. The chain carries TRBV2 and TRBJ2-3; D gene unclear. The receptor was derived from a woman aged 70 to 79 with renal cell carcinoma. The starting material was blood, obtained from a patient whose treatment included radiotherapy and nephrectomy. As DNA, the CDR3 is TGTGCCAGCAAGACCGGTTTGACAGATACGCAGTATTTT. This gives the protein CASKTGLTDTQYF.